The rows below give T cell receptor beta chains drawn from one sample of a study of shared clonotypes between healthy human individuals. Profiling relied on immunoSEQ multiplex PCR, and the TCRdb table lists in-frame clones only, not all of them. The sample includes roughly 490,000 clones, around 79% of them seen just once. The sequenced sample was PBMCs. These receptors were collected from a woman aged 40 to 50 in good health. Some clones in this sample may be carry-over from other donors' samples. Both conserved end residues are part of each CDR3. D genes are given only for firm matches. Expanded clones are given a class, and other clones once, few, many or no size at all.

DNA: TGCAGCGTTGTCAGGGACCTGGGCACAGATACGCAGTATTTT; CDR3: CSVVRDLGTDTQYF; size: .; V: TRBV29-1; D: .; J: TRBJ2-3
DNA: TGTGCCAGCAGTCCTCCGGGACAGGGGGCTCCATCCGCCACTGAAGCTTTCTTT; CDR3: CASSPPGQGAPSATEAFF; size: .; V: TRBV7-8; D: TRBD1; J: TRBJ1-1
DNA: TGTGCCAGCAGCCCCAAGGCTGGGTACAATGAGCAGTTCTTC; CDR3: CASSPKAGYNEQFF; size: .; V: TRBV7-3; D: .; J: TRBJ2-1
DNA: TGCGCCAGCAGCCTCCAGGCGGACACTGAAGCTTTCTTT; CDR3: CASSLQADTEAFF; size: .; V: TRBV5-1; D: .; J: TRBJ1-1
DNA: TGTGCCAGCAGGACGGACAGGGACGAGCAGTACTTC; CDR3: CASRTDRDEQYF; size: .; V: TRBV2; D: TRBD1; J: TRBJ2-7
DNA: TGTGCCAGCAGTGAAGCCGGGTCAGGCCTAGACAATGAGCAGTTCTTC; CDR3: CASSEAGSGLDNEQFF; size: few; V: TRBV6-1; D: .; J: TRBJ2-1
DNA: TGTGCCAGCAGCATCCGACTGAACACTGAAGCTTTCTTT; CDR3: CASSIRLNTEAFF; size: .; V: TRBV7-8; D: .; J: TRBJ1-1
DNA: TGTGCCAGCAGCTTGGGTAGGACTAGCGGGATCAAGAACAATGAGCAGTTCTTC; CDR3: CASSLGRTSGIKNNEQFF; size: .; V: TRBV7-8; D: TRBD2; J: TRBJ2-1
DNA: TGTGCCAGCAGTTTATCCTCGGACTCCTGGGGTGAGCAGTTCTTC; CDR3: CASSLSSDSWGEQFF; size: .; V: TRBV27; D: .; J: TRBJ2-1
DNA: TGCAGCGTTGAGGACAGCTCTACACGGTCGGCCAACGTCCTGACTTTC; CDR3: CSVEDSSTRSANVLTF; size: .; V: TRBV29-1; D: .; J: TRBJ2-6
DNA: TGTGCCAGCAGCTTAGATCAAGGAATGACGGGAATCTACGAGCAGTACTTC; CDR3: CASSLDQGMTGIYEQYF; size: .; V: TRBV11-2; D: .; J: TRBJ2-7
DNA: TGTGCCAGCCGAGGGGCGACAGGGGCACCATCGTTCGGGGGCTACACCTTC; CDR3: CASRGATGAPSFGGYTF; size: .; V: TRBV28; D: TRBD1; J: TRBJ1-2
DNA: TGTGCCAGCAGTGAGGGACTATTTACCGGGGAGCTGTTTTTT; CDR3: CASSEGLFTGELFF; size: .; V: TRBV2; D: TRBD2; J: TRBJ2-2
DNA: TGCGCCAGCAGCCCCGGGTTAGCGGGAGAAAACCAAGAGACCCAGTACTTC; CDR3: CASSPGLAGENQETQYF; size: .; V: TRBV5-1; D: TRBD2; J: TRBJ2-5
DNA: TGTGCCAGCAGCTTCGACAGGGGCCGGGGGACCCAGTACTTC; CDR3: CASSFDRGRGTQYF; size: .; V: TRBV7-2; D: TRBD1; J: TRBJ2-5
DNA: TGTGCCAGCAGCTCCGGACAGGGTTCTGGAAACACCATATATTTT; CDR3: CASSSGQGSGNTIYF; size: once; V: TRBV13; D: TRBD1; J: TRBJ1-3
DNA: TGTGCCAGCAGTTGGAGGGGATCAAACACTGAAGCTTTCTTT; CDR3: CASSWRGSNTEAFF; size: .; V: TRBV27; D: .; J: TRBJ1-1
DNA: TGTGCCAGCAGCCGCGGGGACAGCCCCTCTGGGGCCAACGTCCTGACTTTC; CDR3: CASSRGDSPSGANVLTF; size: few; V: TRBV4-2; D: .; J: TRBJ2-6
DNA: TGCGCCAGCAGCCCGGGACAGTCCCTCTATGGCTACACCTTC; CDR3: CASSPGQSLYGYTF; size: few; V: TRBV5-1; D: TRBD1; J: TRBJ1-2
DNA: TGTGCCAGCAGTTTCAATACAGGGTGGGGCTACGAGCAGTACTTC; CDR3: CASSFNTGWGYEQYF; size: .; V: TRBV6-5; D: .; J: TRBJ2-7
DNA: TGCGCCAGCAGCCCGACCCGGGCCCACTCCTACAATGAGCAGTTCTTC; CDR3: CASSPTRAHSYNEQFF; size: .; V: TRBV5-1; D: .; J: TRBJ2-1
DNA: TGTGCCATCCAACCCCTCACAGGGATAGCTGAAGCTTTCTTT; CDR3: CAIQPLTGIAEAFF; size: .; V: TRBV28; D: .; J: TRBJ1-1
DNA: TGTGCCAGCAGCCAAGATGCTAGCGTCGTCGGCAATGAGCAGTTCTTC; CDR3: CASSQDASVVGNEQFF; size: few; V: TRBV4-2; D: .; J: TRBJ2-1
DNA: TGTGCCAGCAGTTTGGCGGCCGGAGGCTATGGGGCCCTCCACTTT; CDR3: CASSLAAGGYGALHF; size: .; V: TRBV28; D: .; J: TRBJ1-6
DNA: TGTGCCAGCAGCATTAGATCCCCGGGGACCGGGGAGCTGTTTTTT; CDR3: CASSIRSPGTGELFF; size: .; V: TRBV7-6; D: .; J: TRBJ2-2
DNA: TGTGCCTGGAGTGCCGGGCGAGACTATGGCTACACCTTC; CDR3: CAWSAGRDYGYTF; size: .; V: TRBV30; D: .; J: TRBJ1-2
DNA: TGTGCCAGCAGCTTAGGGCAGAGCTCTGGAAACACCATATATTTT; CDR3: CASSLGQSSGNTIYF; size: .; V: TRBV7-9; D: .; J: TRBJ1-3
DNA: TGCAGCGTTGCGGGACTAGCGGGAGAGTGGAGCACCGGGGAGCTGTTTTTT; CDR3: CSVAGLAGEWSTGELFF; size: .; V: TRBV29-1; D: TRBD2; J: TRBJ2-2
DNA: TGCGCCAGCAGCTTCTCGGGGGATGGACCAGATACGCAGTATTTT; CDR3: CASSFSGDGPDTQYF; size: .; V: TRBV5-1; D: .; J: TRBJ2-3
DNA: TGTGCCAGCAGCTTAAGGACTAGCGGGTACCAAGAGACCCAGTACTTC; CDR3: CASSLRTSGYQETQYF; size: .; V: TRBV7-6; D: TRBD2; J: TRBJ2-5
DNA: TGTGCCAGCAGCTTGGACGATAGTGAGCAGTTCTTC; CDR3: CASSLDDSEQFF; size: .; V: TRBV5-4; D: .; J: TRBJ2-1
DNA: TGTGCCAGCAGTAGACTAGCGGGAGAATACAATGAGCAGTTCTTC; CDR3: CASSRLAGEYNEQFF; size: .; V: TRBV27; D: TRBD2; J: TRBJ2-1
DNA: TGTGCCAGCAGCCTAGCCTACAATGAGCAGTTCTTC; CDR3: CASSLAYNEQFF; size: once; V: TRBV16; D: .; J: TRBJ2-1
DNA: TGTGCCAGCAGCCCCACGGGGGACTCCTACAATGAGCAGTTCTTC; CDR3: CASSPTGDSYNEQFF; size: .; V: TRBV5-4; D: .; J: TRBJ2-1
DNA: TGTGCCAGCAGCTCCCGCCTAGGAGCTTACAATGAGCAGTTCTTC; CDR3: CASSSRLGAYNEQFF; size: .; V: TRBV7-3; D: .; J: TRBJ2-1
DNA: TGCAGCGTGGCCCGGGAGGTACCGTACAATGAGCAGTTCTTC; CDR3: CSVAREVPYNEQFF; size: .; V: TRBV29-1; D: TRBD2; J: TRBJ2-1
DNA: TGTGCCATCAGTGAGTCGGAGGGAGGTTACACCTTC; CDR3: CAISESEGGYTF; size: few; V: TRBV10-3; D: .; J: TRBJ1-2
DNA: TGCAGCGCCGGGACTAGCGGGAGGAGCCAGTACTTC; CDR3: CSAGTSGRSQYF; size: .; V: TRBV29-1; D: TRBD2; J: TRBJ2-5
DNA: TGTGCCAGCAGCGTAGTGGCGGATGGGACCGGGGAGCTGTTTTTT; CDR3: CASSVVADGTGELFF; size: .; V: TRBV9; D: .; J: TRBJ2-2
DNA: TGTGCCAGTAGTATCGACCAGGGGTATGAGGAACTGTTTTTT; CDR3: CASSIDQGYEELFF; size: .; V: TRBV19; D: .; J: TRBJ1-4
DNA: TGTGCCAGCAGCTTAGTCGGGGGGGCTGGAAACACCATATATTTT; CDR3: CASSLVGGAGNTIYF; size: .; V: TRBV7-8; D: .; J: TRBJ1-3
DNA: TGTGCCAGCAGCTCCACGGCCAATGAGCAGTTCTTC; CDR3: CASSSTANEQFF; size: .; V: TRBV7-9; D: .; J: TRBJ2-1
DNA: TGCGCCAGCAGGTCCGGACAGGGGGGATGGAATTCACCCCTCCACTTT; CDR3: CASRSGQGGWNSPLHF; size: .; V: TRBV5-1; D: TRBD1; J: TRBJ1-6
DNA: TGCAGTGCCGGGACTGTTTCCAAGCAGTTCTTC; CDR3: CSAGTVSKQFF; size: .; V: TRBV20-1; D: .; J: TRBJ2-1
DNA: TGCGCCAGCAGTGAGGGTCCCGGACTAGCGTCTTATCCGCAGTATTTT; CDR3: CASSEGPGLASYPQYF; size: .; V: TRBV10-1; D: TRBD2; J: TRBJ2-3
DNA: TGTGCCAGCAGTTACCAGTGGACAGGGAGCTACGAGCAGTACTTC; CDR3: CASSYQWTGSYEQYF; size: .; V: TRBV6-5; D: TRBD1; J: TRBJ2-7
DNA: TGTGCCAGCAGCAAACGGGACAGGGGAGCGGGAGAGTCGAGCGGGGAGCTGTTTTTT; CDR3: CASSKRDRGAGESSGELFF; size: .; V: TRBV7-7; D: TRBD1; J: TRBJ2-2
DNA: TGTGCCAGCGGTTGGGGGGGAGAGACCCAGTACTTC; CDR3: CASGWGGETQYF; size: .; V: TRBV28; D: TRBD2; J: TRBJ2-5
DNA: TGTGCCAGCAGCCTCGGGGGAGTGAGCACAGATACGCAGTATTTT; CDR3: CASSLGGVSTDTQYF; size: .; V: TRBV4-2; D: .; J: TRBJ2-3
DNA: TGTGCCAGCAGCTTGACTAGCGGGATGTCCTACGAGCAGTACTTC; CDR3: CASSLTSGMSYEQYF; size: .; V: TRBV5-6; D: TRBD2; J: TRBJ2-7
DNA: TGTGCCAGCAGCGAACAAGAGACCCAGTACTTC; CDR3: CASSEQETQYF; size: .; V: TRBV14; D: .; J: TRBJ2-5
DNA: TGCAGCGTTAAACTAGCGGGAGTACCCACAGATACGCAGTATTTT; CDR3: CSVKLAGVPTDTQYF; size: once; V: TRBV29-1; D: TRBD2; J: TRBJ2-3
DNA: TGTGCCAGCAGCGTAGCCCCGACAGGGGTGGACGGGGAGCTGTTTTTT; CDR3: CASSVAPTGVDGELFF; size: .; V: TRBV9; D: TRBD1; J: TRBJ2-2
DNA: TGCGCCAGCAGCTCCGCCTACGAGCAGTACTTC; CDR3: CASSSAYEQYF; size: .; V: TRBV5-1; D: .; J: TRBJ2-7
DNA: TGTGCCAGCACGCCCGTCGGGAGCCGGAACACTGAAGCTTTCTTT; CDR3: CASTPVGSRNTEAFF; size: .; V: TRBV5-6; D: .; J: TRBJ1-1